The 8 T cell receptor beta chains below were found in one sample sequenced in a study of somatic mutations in cytotoxic T cells in rheumatoid arthritis. TCRdb keeps only in-frame clones here, not all; method: immunoSEQ multiplex PCR. This table has 5,500 to 6,500 clones, about 72% appearing once. Sequencing used CD8+ T cells sorted from blood. Source of these receptors: an adult with rheumatoid arthritis.

The table lists this clone with a count of one. The gene calls are TRBV6-4 and TRBJ2-3; 9 nucleotides match TRBD1. Germline lookup yields CDR1 MRHNA and CDR2 SNTAGT. The V gene end was trimmed by 1 base and the J gene end by 3 bases; junction bases not matched to a gene: 2. CDR3 length: 15 amino acids. The CDR3 protein is CASSDCDRGTDTQYF. The DNA for the CDR3 is TGTGCCAGCAGTGACTGTGACAGGGGGACAGATACGCAGTATTTT.

This chain joins TRBV7-6 and TRBJ2-1; TRBD2 matches at 10 bases. The CDR3 covers 16 residues. Germline lookup yields CDR1 SGHVS and CDR2 FNYEAQ. V lost 1 base and J lost 7; bases outside the gene matches: 7. CDR3 region: CASSLVQRGGGNEQFF. Here the CDR3 DNA reads TGTGCCAGCAGCTTAGTCCAGCGGGGGGGCGGAAATGAGCAGTTCTTC.

The chain is built from TRBV5-6 and TRBJ2-2; D tentatively fits TRBD1 or TRBD2 (5 bases each). Germline CDR1 is SGHDT and CDR2 is YYEEEE. There are 12 residues in the CDR3. V lost 7 bases, J lost 4 bases, and 8 bases lay in between. CDR3 sequence reads: CASGGPTGELFF. The CDR3 DNA is TGTGCCAGCGGGGGACCCACCGGGGAGCTGTTTTTT.

This rearrangement joins TRBV29-1 to TRBJ2-1; tentatively, D is TRBD1 (6 bases). V gave up 7 bases and J gave up 9 bases, with 10 bases separating them. Germline CDR1 and CDR2: SQVTM and ANQGSEA. The CDR3 contains 10 residues. The CDR3 protein is CSADRTEQFF. CDR3 coding DNA: TGCAGCGCAGACAGGACTGAGCAGTTCTTC.

The gene calls are TRBV28 and TRBJ2-2, with 10 nucleotides matching TRBD2. From germline, CDR1 is MDHEN and CDR2 SYDVKM. CDR3 length: 15 residues. Germline trimming cut 4 bases from V and 4 bases from J; bases unmatched to any gene: 3. The chain's CDR3 is CASSSRTSGTGELFF. Written as DNA, the CDR3 is TGTGCCAGCAGTTCCCGGACTAGCGGCACCGGGGAGCTGTTTTTT.

The gene calls are TRBV28 and TRBJ2-7, with TRBD2 matching 9 bases. Per the germline V gene, CDR1 is MDHEN and CDR2 is SYDVKM. V shed 10 bases, J shed 5 bases, and the junction held 15 bases outside the gene matches. The CDR3 sequence is 15 residues long. CDR3 sequence: CATLGLAGGPDEQYF. In DNA, the CDR3 is TGTGCCACCCTGGGTCTGGCGGGGGGGCCTGACGAGCAGTACTTC.

CDR3 nucleotide sequence: TGTGCCAGCAGCCCTGGTGGGGGATGGGACACTGAAGCTTTCTTT. Amino acid sequence: CASSPGGGWDTEAFF. This chain uses TRBV11-2 with TRBJ1-1; D may be TRBD1 (5 bases). The CDR3 has 15 amino acids. Germline V gene sequence: CDR1 SGHAT, CDR2 FQNNGV. The V end was cut by 5 bases, the J end by 3 bases, with 16 bases between.

This clone has only a few counts. The chain joins TRBV28 to TRBJ2-7, with TRBD1 matching over 8 bases. From germline, CDR1 is MDHEN and CDR2 SYDVKM. Unmatched junction bases numbered 11, after V lost 3 bases and J lost 1 base. This CDR3 comprises 17 residues. The CDR3 bases are TGTGCCAGCAGTTTGCTATTTTCCGACAGGGGATCCTACGAGCAGTACTTC. Translating gives CASSLLFSDRGSYEQYF.